The 10 T cell receptor beta chains listed next were all sequenced from one sample in a study of Ad26.COV2.S vaccination and SARS-CoV-2 variants. The treatment: 19 received Ad26.COV2.S at low or high dose, single or two shots; several received placebo; per-sample allocation not given. Collection of samples fell on day 63 after the first vaccine or placebo injection. Profiled with immunoSEQ multiplex PCR; TCRdb holds only in-frame clones, not every one. The table includes hundreds of thousands of clones, about 89% detected once. Sequences were derived from peripheral blood, sampled in a trial of Ad26.COV2.S vaccine versus placebo. The source is a person aged 18-60 years who received the Ad26.COV2.S COVID-19 vaccine or a placebo.

The genes are TRBV5-1 and TRBJ1-5, with D tentatively TRBD1 (5 bases). Trimming took off 0 bases at V and 4 bases at J, with 14 bases between the two ends. The germline CDR1 and CDR2 sequences are SGHRS and YFSETQ. The CDR3 extends over 16 amino acids. The CDR3 spells CASSLGDGGRNQPQHF. Written as DNA, the CDR3 is TGCGCCAGCAGCTTGGGGGATGGGGGAAGAAATCAGCCCCAGCATTTT.

Worth noting for this clone: At one end, the junction sequence differs from germline, possibly due to a read error. The V and J genes are TRBV7-7 and TRBJ2-1; 10 positions match TRBD1. The CDR3 consists of 15 residues. Germline loops: CDR1 SSHAT, CDR2 FNYEAQ (reference sequence). CDR3 protein: CASSLDRGLYNEQFF. The CDR3 nucleotides read TGTGCTAGCAGCTTAGACAGGGGGCTGTACAATGAGCAGTTCTTC.

The J gene is TRBJ2-1, the V gene TRBV18; 7 positions match TRBD2. V was clipped by 2 bases and J by 8 bases; unmatched bases: 9. Looked up from germline, CDR1 is KGHSH and CDR2 is LQKENI. This CDR3 region has 15 residues. CDR3 residues: CASSPFTSEFHEQFF. The CDR3 DNA reads TGTGCCAGCTCACCATTTACTAGCGAGTTCCATGAGCAGTTCTTC.

The chain carries TRBV15 and TRBJ1-2; 7 bases match TRBD1. The germline CDR1 and CDR2 sequences are LNHNV and YYDKDF (reference sequence). J was trimmed by 8 bases and V by 3 bases; bases with no gene match: 9. The CDR3 length is 14 residues. CDR3 DNA sequence: TGTGCCACCAGCAGTACGACAGGGCCCCGGGGCTACACCTTC. Residues: CATSSTTGPRGYTF.

The chain employs TRBV4-2 and TRBJ2-1; tentatively, D is TRBD2 (6 bases). Germline-derived CDR1 and CDR2 are LGHNA and YNFKEQ. V was clipped by 4 bases and J by 6 bases, with 16 bases between them. CDR3 length: 15 amino acids. In nucleotides, the CDR3 is TGTGCCAGCAGCCGGCCCGGGACTGCAGGCAATGAGCAGTTCTTC. It is translated as CASSRPGTAGNEQFF.

This chain connects TRBV29-1 to TRBJ2-2, with D uncertain. The CDR3 loop spans 12 amino acids. Germline CDR1 SQVTM, CDR2 ANQGSEA. Trimming shortened V by 7 bases and J by 0 bases, and 6 bases separated the two germline ends. The CDR3 coding sequence is TGCAGCGCCGGTCCGAACACCGGGGAGCTGTTTTTT. It encodes CSAGPNTGELFF.

The rearrangement uses TRBV5-5 and TRBJ2-2; D may be TRBD1 (5 bases). This CDR3 spans 13 amino acids. Trimming stripped 1 base from V and 5 bases from J, with 6 bases between. CDR1 SGHKS and CDR2 YYEKEE come from the germline V gene (reference sequence). CDR3 loop: CASSLTGTGELFF. CDR3 bases: TGTGCCAGCAGCTTGACAGGAACCGGGGAGCTGTTTTTT.

The V gene is TRBV27, the J gene TRBJ2-3; D gene uncertain. CDR3 length: 13 residues. Germline V gives CDR1 MNHEY, CDR2 SMNVEV (reference sequence). The V and J ends lost 3 bases and 5 bases respectively, with 9 bases between them. The CDR3 DNA is TGTGCCAGCAGTTTGAATAACGGAGATACGCAGTATTTT. Translation gives CASSLNNGDTQYF.

The chain couples TRBV12-3 or TRBV12-4 to TRBJ1-1; perhaps TRBD1 as D (6 bases). V shed 6 bases and J shed 4 bases, with 12 bases lying between them. This CDR3 comprises 13 residues. This CDR3 is CASSLQGLTEAFF. In DNA, the CDR3 is TGTGCCAGCAGCCTACAGGGTCTCACTGAAGCTTTCTTT.

The chain recombines TRBV6-6 with TRBJ1-5; D is perhaps TRBD1 (6 bases). Deletions cut 6 bases from V and 9 bases from J, with 18 bases between. Germline assignment: CDR1 MNHNY and CDR2 SVGAGI (reference sequence). This CDR3 comprises 14 residues. The CDR3 is CASSVQGESGPQHF. The CDR3 bases are TGTGCCAGCAGCGTACAGGGCGAGAGTGGGCCCCAGCATTTT.